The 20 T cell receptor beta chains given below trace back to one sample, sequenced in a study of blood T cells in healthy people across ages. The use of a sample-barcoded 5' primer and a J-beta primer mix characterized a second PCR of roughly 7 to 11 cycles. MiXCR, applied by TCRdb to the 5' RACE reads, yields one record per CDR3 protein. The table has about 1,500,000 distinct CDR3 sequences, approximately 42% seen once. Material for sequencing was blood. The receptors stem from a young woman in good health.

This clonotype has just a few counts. The CDR3, as DNA: TGCGCCAGCAGCCAAGATGGGCAGGGAAGGCCTGAAGCTTTCTTT. Its protein is CASSQDGQGRPEAFF. The chain has TRBV4-1 and TRBJ1-1; D is perhaps TRBD1 (5 bases). Trimming stripped 0 bases from V and 6 bases from J, with 14 bases between. Germline V lookup: CDR1 MGHRA, CDR2 YSYEKL. There are 15 residues in the CDR3.

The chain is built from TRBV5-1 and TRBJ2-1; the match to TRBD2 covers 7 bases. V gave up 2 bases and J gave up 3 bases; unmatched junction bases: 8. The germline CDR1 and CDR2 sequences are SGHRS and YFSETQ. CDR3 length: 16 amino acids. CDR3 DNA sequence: TGCGCCAGCAGCTTAGGAGCCGGGACTATCTACAATGAGCAGTTCTTC. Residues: CASSLGAGTIYNEQFF.

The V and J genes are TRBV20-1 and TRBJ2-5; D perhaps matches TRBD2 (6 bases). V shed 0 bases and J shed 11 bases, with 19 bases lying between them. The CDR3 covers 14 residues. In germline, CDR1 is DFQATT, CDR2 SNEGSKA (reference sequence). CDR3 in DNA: TGCAGTGCTAGAGACTCCTCACTAGCCCATGAGCAGTACTTC. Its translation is CSARDSSLAHEQYF.

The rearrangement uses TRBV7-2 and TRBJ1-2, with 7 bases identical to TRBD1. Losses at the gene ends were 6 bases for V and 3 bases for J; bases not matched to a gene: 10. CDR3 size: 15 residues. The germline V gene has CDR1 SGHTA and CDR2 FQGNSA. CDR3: CASSPSGTDHYGYTF. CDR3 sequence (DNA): TGTGCCAGCAGTCCTTCTGGGACAGACCACTATGGCTACACCTTC.

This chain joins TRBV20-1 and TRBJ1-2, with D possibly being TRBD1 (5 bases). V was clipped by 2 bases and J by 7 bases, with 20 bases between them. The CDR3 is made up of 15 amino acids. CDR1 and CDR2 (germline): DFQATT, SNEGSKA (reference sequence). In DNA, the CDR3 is TGCAGTGCTAGACCCGACCCCAGGGCTGGCTGTGGCTACACCTTC. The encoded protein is CSARPDPRAGCGYTF.

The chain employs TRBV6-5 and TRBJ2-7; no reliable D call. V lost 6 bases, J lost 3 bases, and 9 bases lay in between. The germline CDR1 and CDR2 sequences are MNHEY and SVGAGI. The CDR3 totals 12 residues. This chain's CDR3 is CASSTIGYEQYF. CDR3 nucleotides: TGTGCCAGCAGCACGATCGGCTACGAGCAGTACTTC.

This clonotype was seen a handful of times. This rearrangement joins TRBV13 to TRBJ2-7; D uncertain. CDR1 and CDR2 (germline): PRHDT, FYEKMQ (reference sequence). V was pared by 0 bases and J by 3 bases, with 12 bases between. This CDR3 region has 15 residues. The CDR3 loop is CASSLGGAGHYEQYF. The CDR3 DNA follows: TGTGCCAGCAGCTTAGGGGGCGCAGGCCACTACGAGCAGTACTTC.

This CDR3 is CASELLGLGSYNEQFF. The CDR3 DNA reads as TGTGCCAGCGAACTTTTGGGACTAGGCTCCTACAATGAGCAGTTCTTC. This sequence joins TRBV2 and TRBJ2-1, with 8 bases matching TRBD2. The CDR3 extends over 16 amino acids. Germline loops: CDR1 SNHLY, CDR2 FYNNEI. The ends lost 8 bases at V and 0 bases at J; junction bases unmatched: 9.

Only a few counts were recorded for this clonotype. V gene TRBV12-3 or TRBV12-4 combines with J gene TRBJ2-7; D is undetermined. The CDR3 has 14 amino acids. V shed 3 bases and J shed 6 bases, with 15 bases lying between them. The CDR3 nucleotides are TGTGCCAGCAGTTTGACCGGACCTCTCTTCGAGCAGTACTTC. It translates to CASSLTGPLFEQYF.

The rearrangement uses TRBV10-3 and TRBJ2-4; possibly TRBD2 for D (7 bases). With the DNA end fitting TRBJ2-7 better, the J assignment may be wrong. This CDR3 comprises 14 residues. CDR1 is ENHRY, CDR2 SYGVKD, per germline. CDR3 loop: CAISLQGGSYEQYF. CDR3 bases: TGTGCCATCAGCTTACAGGGAGGGTCCTACGAGCAGTACTTC.

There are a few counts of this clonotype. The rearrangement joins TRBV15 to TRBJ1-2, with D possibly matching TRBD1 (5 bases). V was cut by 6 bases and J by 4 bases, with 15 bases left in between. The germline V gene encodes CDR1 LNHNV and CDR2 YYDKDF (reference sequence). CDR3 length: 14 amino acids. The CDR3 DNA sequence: TGTGCCACCAGAAGGGGTAGGAATAGCTATGGCTACACCTTC. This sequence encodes CATRRGRNSYGYTF.

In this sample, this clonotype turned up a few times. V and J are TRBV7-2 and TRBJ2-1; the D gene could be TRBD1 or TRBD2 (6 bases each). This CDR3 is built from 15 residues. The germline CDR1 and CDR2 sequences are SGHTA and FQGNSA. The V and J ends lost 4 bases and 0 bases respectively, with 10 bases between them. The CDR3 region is CASSWGASSYNEQFF. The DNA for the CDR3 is TGTGCCAGCAGCTGGGGGGCTAGCTCCTACAATGAGCAGTTCTTC.

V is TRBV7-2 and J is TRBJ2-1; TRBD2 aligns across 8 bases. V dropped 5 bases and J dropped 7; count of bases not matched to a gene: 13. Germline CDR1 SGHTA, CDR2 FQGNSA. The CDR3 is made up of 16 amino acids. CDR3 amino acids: CASSRRAGVGKNEQFF. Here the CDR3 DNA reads TGTGCCAGCAGCAGGAGAGCGGGAGTTGGGAAGAATGAGCAGTTCTTC.

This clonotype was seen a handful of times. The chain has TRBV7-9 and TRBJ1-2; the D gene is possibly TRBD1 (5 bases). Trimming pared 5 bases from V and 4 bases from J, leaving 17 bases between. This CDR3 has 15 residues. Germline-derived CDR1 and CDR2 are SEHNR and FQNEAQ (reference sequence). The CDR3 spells CASSPPRVGGYGYTF. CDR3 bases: TGTGCCAGCAGCCCTCCTAGGGTGGGGGGCTATGGCTACACCTTC.

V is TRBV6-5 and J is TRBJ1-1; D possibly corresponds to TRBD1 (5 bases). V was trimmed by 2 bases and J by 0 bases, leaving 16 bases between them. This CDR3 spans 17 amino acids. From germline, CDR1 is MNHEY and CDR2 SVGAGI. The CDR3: CASSYGADGRVNTEAFF. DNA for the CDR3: TGTGCCAGCAGTTACGGGGCCGATGGCAGGGTGAACACTGAAGCTTTCTTT.

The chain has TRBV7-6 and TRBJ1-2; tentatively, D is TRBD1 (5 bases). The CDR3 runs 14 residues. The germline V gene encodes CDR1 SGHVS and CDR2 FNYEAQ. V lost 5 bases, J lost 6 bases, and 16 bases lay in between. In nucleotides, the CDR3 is TGTGCCAGCAGCGCGGGAGGGGAAGGTGATGGCTACACCTTC. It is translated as CASSAGGEGDGYTF.

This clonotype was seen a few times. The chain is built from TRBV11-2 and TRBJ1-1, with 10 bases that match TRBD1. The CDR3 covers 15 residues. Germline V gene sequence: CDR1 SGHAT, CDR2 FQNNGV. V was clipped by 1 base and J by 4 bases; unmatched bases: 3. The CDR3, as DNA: TGTGCCAGCAGCTTAGTACGGGACAGGGGCACTGAAGCTTTCTTT. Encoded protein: CASSLVRDRGTEAFF.

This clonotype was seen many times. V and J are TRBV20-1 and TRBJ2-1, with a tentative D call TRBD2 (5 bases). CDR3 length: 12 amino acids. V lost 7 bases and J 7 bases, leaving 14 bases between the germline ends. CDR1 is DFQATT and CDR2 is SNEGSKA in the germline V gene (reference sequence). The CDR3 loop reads CSETAGRNEQFF. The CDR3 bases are TGCAGTGAGACGGCGGGCCGGAATGAGCAGTTCTTC.

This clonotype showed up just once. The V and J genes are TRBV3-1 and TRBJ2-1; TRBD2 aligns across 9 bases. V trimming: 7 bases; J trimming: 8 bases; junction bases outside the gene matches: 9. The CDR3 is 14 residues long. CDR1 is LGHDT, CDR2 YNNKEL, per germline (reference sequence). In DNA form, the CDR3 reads TGTGCCAGCAAAGCCTGGGCTAGCGGGGATGAGCAGTTCTTC. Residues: CASKAWASGDEQFF.

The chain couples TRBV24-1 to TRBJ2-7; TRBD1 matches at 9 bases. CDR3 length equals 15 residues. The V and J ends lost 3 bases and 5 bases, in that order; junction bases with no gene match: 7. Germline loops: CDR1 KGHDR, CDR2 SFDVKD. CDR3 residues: CATSDLGTGINEQYF. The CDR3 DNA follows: TGTGCCACCAGTGATCTTGGGACAGGGATCAACGAGCAGTACTTC.